The rows below give T cell receptor beta chains drawn from one sample of a study of cytomegalovirus exposure and HLA in healthy donors. Produced via immunoSEQ multiplex PCR; TCRdb's table is partial and in-frame only. Of hundreds of thousands of clones in the sample, approximately 87% were seen once. Sample: PBMCs. These receptors all come from a man between 18 and 29 years old in good health and CMV-seronegative. The CDR3 runs from the conserved cysteine through the conserved F or W.

j_call	v_call	cdr3_aa
TRBJ1-2	TRBV6-1	CASDRNYGYTF
TRBJ1-1	TRBV30	CAWNRAAGQHTEAFF
TRBJ1-2	TRBV7-2	CASSQTGYGYTF
TRBJ2-7	TRBV6-5	CASSYSPRSYEQYF
TRBJ2-7	TRBV6-1	CASSERPEQYF
TRBJ1-1	TRBV28	CASSFYDPQGVRNTEAFF
TRBJ2-7	TRBV7-2	CASSSTSGPYEQYF
TRBJ2-3	TRBV30	CAWSVGPDTQYF
TRBJ2-7	TRBV28	CASSLPGSYEQYF
TRBJ2-7	TRBV7-8	CASSLVITRGGIVYEQYF
TRBJ1-2	TRBV27	CASSLQGGDGYTF
TRBJ2-7	TRBV7-8	CASSLVSAGALEQYF
TRBJ2-1	TRBV7-9	CASSSTSGGPNEQFF
TRBJ2-7	TRBV28	CASSSYRTGAYEQYF
TRBJ2-7	TRBV18	CASSPEGDEQYF
TRBJ1-2	TRBV7-3	CASSLRTGQVDYGYTF
TRBJ2-3	TRBV20-1	CSAMTRDTQYF
TRBJ2-7	TRBV7-9	CASSQVMGSYEQYF
TRBJ1-2	TRBV4-3	CASSRGKSRGYTF
TRBJ2-7	TRBV28	CASGGHLYEQYF
TRBJ1-1	TRBV5-1	CASAFRTGLPNTEAFF
TRBJ2-7	TRBV4-1	CASSQVSGTGSSYEQYF
TRBJ2-1	TRBV7-9	CASSIRDRDEQFF
TRBJ2-2	TRBV19	CAIQEGFNTGELFF
TRBJ1-1	TRBV28	CASSPFKMSMNTEAFF
TRBJ1-3	TRBV27	CASSLRTPYSGNTIYF
TRBJ2-7	TRBV7-3	CASSLGADYEQYF
TRBJ1-1	TRBV7-2	CASSLVRLREGSEAFF
TRBJ1-6	TRBV4-3	CASSRELGLGSPLHF
TRBJ1-4	TRBV6-1	CASKTSIREKLFF
TRBJ1-3	TRBV29-1	CSVGQVSGNTIYF
TRBJ2-7	TRBV4-1	CASSQMEGYGYEQYF
TRBJ2-3	TRBV18	CASSPTGGADTQYF
TRBJ1-6	TRBV6-1	CASRTPGPSPLHF
TRBJ1-2	TRBV6-5	CASWGTGGKGYGYTF
TRBJ2-3	TRBV5-4	CASSLDGGGFTDTQYF
TRBJ2-7	TRBV30	CAWSHPPSQQYF
TRBJ2-7	TRBV2	CAASPNRQGHEQYF
TRBJ2-2	TRBV27	CASSYNGVPTGELFF
TRBJ2-7	TRBV5-1	CASSLGRRGEQYF
TRBJ1-2	TRBV6-5	CASSYSGVGAPLTF
TRBJ2-7	TRBV7-3	CASRNPSGRASEQYF
TRBJ2-7	TRBV4-3	CASSRASADSTYEQYF
TRBJ2-4	TRBV29-1	CSVEVGGLGAKNIQYF
TRBJ2-7	TRBV10-1	CASSESLDSTYEQYF
TRBJ2-3	TRBV4-3	CASSRLAGFSTDTQYF
TRBJ1-2	TRBV6-5	CASSRGYGYTF